The 22 T cell receptor beta chains below were found in one sample sequenced in a study of vaccination and CD4 T cells after COVID-19. Their recognized antigens are unknown. Cultured CD4+ T-cell DNA underwent Oncomine TCR Beta short-read sequencing. TCRdb independently ran MiXCR on the PCR reads; one entry per CDR3 protein. Of 10,000 to 15,000 distinct CDR3 sequences detected, approximately 50% appear once; the ten largest clones hold approximately 25%. The treatment denotes: roughly 11-day PBMC culture with coronavirus spike peptide pools or control peptides (ViraFEST assay). Sequencing was done on a sample of CD4+ T cells from blood, cultured in vitro. The source of these receptors is a human donor who had recovered from COVID-19.

This clonotype was seen only a few times. The chain has TRBV7-9 and TRBJ1-1; D is ambiguous. Between the trimmed V and J ends, which lost 3 bases and 0 bases, there was a span of 17 bases. CDR1 and CDR2 (germline): SEHNR, FQNEAQ (reference sequence). CDR3 length: 17 amino acids. CDR3 sequence (DNA): TGTGCCAGCAGCTTTTCACAGACGCTCAAGATGAACACTGAAGCTTTCTTT. Translated, it gives CASSFSQTLKMNTEAFF.

This clonotype was counted between two and nine times. This chain links TRBV6-1 with TRBJ1-6; D gene ambiguous. The CDR3 has 15 residues. Per the germline V gene, CDR1 is MNHNS and CDR2 is SASEGT. The ends were cut back, 6 bases at V and 2 bases at J, with 11 bases in the middle. CDR3 residues: CASSGTYPYNSPLHF. DNA for the CDR3: TGTGCCAGCAGCGGTACTTATCCCTATAATTCACCCCTCCACTTT.

This chain joins TRBV11-2 and TRBJ1-6; the match to TRBD1 covers 9 bases. There are 14 residues in the CDR3. V lost 5 bases and J lost 10; bases outside the gene matches: 6. Germline V gene lookup returns CDR1 SGHAT and CDR2 FQNNGV. CDR3 DNA: TGTGCCAGCAGCCTACCGGACAGGGGATCACCCCTCCACTTT. The encoded protein is CASSLPDRGSPLHF.

This clonotype was detected once. The V call is TRBV25-1, the J call TRBJ1-1; TRBD1 matches 7 bases. CDR3 size: 14 residues. V dropped 5 bases and J dropped 1; count of bases not matched to a gene: 4. Looked up from germline, CDR1 is MGHDK and CDR2 is SYGVNS. CDR3 sequence (DNA): TGTGCCAGCAGTAGACAGGGCCGGAACACTGAAGCTTTCTTT. The encoded protein is CASSRQGRNTEAFF.

In this sample, this clonotype turned up once. The V gene is TRBV20-1, the J gene TRBJ2-2, with D perhaps matching TRBD1 (5 bases). Deletions cut 3 bases from V and 2 bases from J, with 10 bases between. In germline, CDR1 is DFQATT, CDR2 SNEGSKA (reference sequence). This CDR3 has 14 residues. The CDR3 DNA sequence: TGCAGTGCTAGTAAGGGGCTTAACACCGGGGAGCTGTTTTTT. This codes for CSASKGLNTGELFF.

The rearrangement links TRBV2 to TRBJ2-1; 9 bases align to TRBD1. Germline-derived CDR1 and CDR2 are SNHLY and FYNNEI. CDR3 length equals 12 residues. The V segment lost 6 bases and the J segment 12 bases; nucleotides outside the gene matches: 6. The chain's CDR3 is CASSPGQGRQFF. CDR3 bases: TGTGCCAGCAGCCCCGGACAGGGGCGGCAGTTCTTC.

This sequence joins TRBV20-1 and TRBJ2-1, with TRBD1 matching over 7 bases. From germline, CDR1 is DFQATT and CDR2 SNEGSKA (reference sequence). With V trimmed by 3 bases and J by 4 bases, 9 bases remained unmatched. This CDR3 spans 15 amino acids. The CDR3, as DNA: TGCAGTGCTAGGAGTTCAGGGGGAACGTACAATGAGCAGTTCTTC. Its protein is CSARSSGGTYNEQFF.

V is TRBV28 and J is TRBJ2-1; the D is unclear. Germline lookup yields CDR1 MDHEN and CDR2 SYDVKM. The CDR3 runs 12 residues. Trimming removed 6 bases from V and 4 bases from J, with 7 bases in between. Here the CDR3 DNA reads TGTGCCAGCAGAGGTCGATACAATGAGCAGTTCTTC. Protein product: CASRGRYNEQFF.

This clonotype was counted only a few times. V and J are TRBV27 and TRBJ1-6; D is undetermined. Germline V gene sequence: CDR1 MNHEY, CDR2 SMNVEV (reference sequence). This CDR3 comprises 12 residues. Trimming removed 8 bases from V and 9 bases from J, with 11 bases in between. This CDR3 reads CASGFAGSPLHF. The CDR3 DNA is TGTGCCAGCGGATTTGCAGGTTCACCCCTCCACTTT.

This chain joins TRBV6-5 and TRBJ2-3; maybe TRBD1 (6 bases). Germline CDR1 reads MNHEY; CDR2 reads SVGAGI. Trimming cost V 4 bases and J 7 bases, with 6 bases left between them. This CDR3 is built from 11 residues. The CDR3 DNA is TGTGCCAGCAGTTGGGGGCATACGCAGTATTTT. Encoded protein: CASSWGHTQYF.

The chain has TRBV7-6 and TRBJ1-2; TRBD1 agrees at 9 bases. Trimming took 6 bases from V and 4 from J; bases not matched to a gene: 15. CDR1 is SGHVS, CDR2 FNYEAQ, per germline. This CDR3 has 17 residues. CDR3 sequence: CASSPNRGTGPSYGYTF. The CDR3 DNA sequence: TGTGCCAGCAGTCCTAACAGGGGGACAGGGCCATCCTATGGCTACACCTTC. Together with reference TRBV7-6 and TRBJ1-2, the CDR3 gives the full variable domain: GAGVSQSPRYKVTKRGQDVALRCDPISGHVSLYWYRQALGQGPEFLTYFNYEAQQDKSGLPNDRFSAERPEGSISTLTIQRTEQRDSAMYRCASSPNRGTGPSYGYTFGSGTRLTVV.

The rearrangement uses TRBV28 and TRBJ1-2, with TRBD1 matching over 8 bases. CDR1 is MDHEN and CDR2 is SYDVKM in the germline V gene. CDR3 length: 15 amino acids. Germline trimming cut 2 bases from V and 4 bases from J; bases unmatched to any gene: 6. CDR3: CASSLIPDRGYGYTF. CDR3 DNA: TGTGCCAGCAGTTTAATCCCTGACAGGGGCTATGGCTACACCTTC.

This clonotype has a single count. V usage is TRBV5-1 and J usage is TRBJ2-1, with TRBD2 identical over 8 bases. The CDR3 runs 14 residues. Germline assignment: CDR1 SGHRS and CDR2 YFSETQ. J gave up 15 bases and V 0 bases, and 11 bases lay outside the gene matches. The chain's CDR3 is CASSLDTPGLEGFF. CDR3 bases: TGCGCCAGCAGCTTGGACACACCGGGACTAGAGGGGTTCTTC. Based on the CDR3 plus reference TRBV5-1 and TRBJ2-1, the full variable domain is KAGVTQTPRYLIKTRGQQVTLSCSPISGHRSVSWYQQTPGQGLQFLFEYFSETQRNKGNFPGRFSGRQFSNSRSEMNVSTLELGDSALYLCASSLDTPGLEGFFGPGTRLTVL.

In this sample, this clonotype turned up once. The V call is TRBV6-5, the J call TRBJ2-2; D not certain. Germline V gene data show CDR1 as MNHEY and CDR2 as SVGAGI. The CDR3 consists of 14 residues. Trimming took off 0 bases at V and 1 base at J, with 3 bases between the two ends. CDR3 nucleotides: TGTGCCAGCAGTTACTCGAGGAACACCGGGGAGCTGTTTTTT. Translation gives CASSYSRNTGELFF.

This chain joins TRBV12-3 or TRBV12-4 and TRBJ2-7, with 10 bases identical to TRBD1. The length of the CDR3 is 15 residues. Trimming removed 2 bases from V and 4 bases from J; junction bases left unmatched: 5. The CDR3 here is CASSLSGTGAYEQYF. The CDR3 DNA follows: TGTGCCAGCAGTTTATCTGGGACAGGGGCTTACGAGCAGTACTTC.

The chain couples TRBV7-2 to TRBJ1-6, with D possibly matching TRBD1 (5 bases). Trimming removed 1 base at V and 6 bases at J, with 13 bases between. The CDR3 runs 16 residues. CDR1 and CDR2 (germline): SGHTA, FQGNSA. The CDR3 DNA follows: TGTGCCAGCAGCTTAGTGCGGGGACTTAGTAATTCACCCCTCCACTTT. It encodes CASSLVRGLSNSPLHF.

In its sample, this clonotype was seen a few times. The CDR3 spells CASSSGAQVHTEAFF. The CDR3 DNA reads TGTGCCAGCAGCTCGGGGGCGCAGGTCCACACTGAAGCTTTCTTT. The chain uses TRBV7-8 and TRBJ1-1; D is perhaps TRBD1 (6 bases). V shed 4 bases and J shed 3 bases, with 15 bases lying between them. Germline CDR1 SGHVS, CDR2 FQNEAQ. This CDR3 spans 15 amino acids.

The chain is built from TRBV4-1 and TRBJ2-7; 9 bases map to TRBD1. After removal of 0 bases from V and 6 bases from J, the junction contained 6 bases not matched to a gene. The germline V gene encodes CDR1 MGHRA and CDR2 YSYEKL. This CDR3 contains 15 residues. The CDR3: CASSQEGQGRGEQYF. Here the CDR3 DNA reads TGCGCCAGCAGCCAAGAAGGACAGGGGAGAGGCGAGCAGTACTTC.

This rearrangement joins TRBV5-1 to TRBJ1-2; no clear D gene. CDR1 and CDR2 (germline): SGHRS, YFSETQ. CDR3 length: 12 residues. The V end was cut by 2 bases, the J end by 2 bases, with 4 bases between. This CDR3 is CASSLGNYGYTF. For the CDR3, the DNA is TGCGCCAGCAGCTTAGGAAACTATGGCTACACCTTC. Using reference TRBV5-1 and TRBJ1-2 for the parts outside the CDR3, the full variable domain is KAGVTQTPRYLIKTRGQQVTLSCSPISGHRSVSWYQQTPGQGLQFLFEYFSETQRNKGNFPGRFSGRQFSNSRSEMNVSTLELGDSALYLCASSLGNYGYTFGSGTRLTVV.

The V and J genes are TRBV7-8 and TRBJ2-4; tentative D call: TRBD2 (5 bases). Trimming took off 1 base at V and 0 bases at J, with 13 bases between the two ends. Germline V CDR1 and CDR2: SGHVS, FQNEAQ. This CDR3 is 17 amino acids long. This CDR3 reads CASSLDGRGKAKNIQYF. In nucleotides, the CDR3 is TGTGCCAGCAGCTTAGACGGCCGGGGTAAAGCCAAAAACATTCAGTACTTC.

The CDR3 bases are TGTGCCAGCAGCGTACAGGGGGCATTTCAGCCCCAGCATTTT. Amino acids: CASSVQGAFQPQHF. The chain employs TRBV2 and TRBJ1-5; 9 positions match TRBD1. The CDR3 is made up of 14 amino acids. Per the germline V gene, CDR1 is SNHLY and CDR2 is FYNNEI. Trimming cost V 6 bases and J 6 bases; bases outside gene matches: 6.

The rearrangement links TRBV10-3 to TRBJ2-3; the D gene could be TRBD1 or TRBD2 (5 bases each). This CDR3 has 15 amino acids. The V end lost 10 bases, the J end lost 6 bases, and 23 bases lay between the germline ends. The germline V gene has CDR1 ENHRY and CDR2 SYGVKD. The CDR3 reads CASLGASSQTDTQYF. The DNA for the CDR3 is TGTGCCAGCCTAGGGGCTAGCTCCCAAACGGATACGCAGTATTTT.